In its sample, the clone carrying this T cell receptor beta chain was seen many times. The antigen remains undetermined. The CDR3 has 15 residues. V gave up 3 bases and J gave up 7 bases; unmatched junction bases: 7. Germline CDR1 reads SGHRS; CDR2 reads YFSETQ. The record originates from a study of T-cell reconstitution after alpha-beta-depleted transplantation in children. General study results and limits: The study reportedly traced alpha-beta T cells about two months after transplant to several hundred expanded graft clones. Newly produced T cells mostly accounted for T-cell counts and diversity one year post-transplant. TCRbeta diversity was high at day 60 in some patients (a result of surviving recipient T cells and thymic progenitors).

Unique molecular identifiers were incorporated when the TCRbeta library was constructed. TCRdb reprocessed the PCR reads with MiXCR, giving one entry per CDR3 protein. The profile shows about 200,000 distinct CDR3 sequences, approximately 6.8% of them singletons. The specimen comprised PBMCs, sampled before TCRalphabeta/CD19-depleted stem cell transplant. The chain links TRBV5-1 to TRBJ2-1, with 10 bases identical to TRBD2. The origin of this receptor is a girl under three years old with combined immunodeficiency, due to receive a stem cell transplant. The CDR3 sequence: CASSSSGGAQNEQFF. In nucleotides, the CDR3 is TGCGCCAGCAGCTCCAGCGGGGGGGCCCAGAATGAGCAGTTCTTC.